This T cell receptor (beta chain) was found in a study of blood T cell repertoires in COVID-19. Enrollment of patients from Seattle took place during active infection, with longitudinal follow-up. Measured with immunoSEQ multiplex PCR; TCRdb has only the in-frame clones, and not every one. This table has around 150,000 clones, about 90% appearing once. The J segment lost 5 bases and the V segment lost 4 bases, leaving 7 bases of the junction unmatched. Per the germline V gene, CDR1 is SGHRS and CDR2 is YFSETQ. The CDR3 is 14 residues long. The sequence was collected from a man under 40 with COVID-19, enrolled during active disease. The chain links TRBV5-1 to TRBJ2-7; 9 bases align to TRBD1. The sequenced material came from peripheral blood. Here the CDR3 reads CASSKDRGSDEQYF. For the CDR3, the DNA is TGCGCCAGCAGCAAAGACAGGGGGTCTGACGAGCAGTACTTC.